The 21 T cell receptor beta chains below were found in one sample sequenced in a study of blood T cell repertoires in COVID-19. Using immunoSEQ multiplex PCR, the repertoire was profiled, and TCRdb retains in-frame clones only, with some absent. Seen here are roughly 250,000 clones, roughly nine tenths observed once, and the top ten hold 6% to 9%. The sample was peripheral blood. All receptors derive from a man aged 60 to 69 who had recovered from COVID-19.

The V gene is TRBV9, the J gene TRBJ1-1, with 8 bases identical to TRBD1. Germline-derived CDR1 and CDR2 are SGDLS and YYNGEE. V was pared by 3 bases and J by 0 bases, with 16 bases of the junction left unmatched. This CDR3 is built from 19 residues. CDR3 loop: CASSDVDRGSGVMNTEAFF. CDR3 DNA sequence: TGTGCCAGCAGCGACGTTGACAGGGGATCGGGTGTGATGAACACTGAAGCTTTCTTT.

This chain uses TRBV5-1 with TRBJ1-1; 10 nucleotides agree with TRBD1. The trim removed 4 bases at V and 6 bases at J, leaving 3 bases unmatched. Germline V lookup: CDR1 SGHRS, CDR2 YFSETQ. This CDR3 spans 13 amino acids. The CDR3 sequence: CASSQDRGSEAFF. CDR3 coding DNA: TGCGCCAGCAGCCAGGACAGGGGGTCTGAAGCTTTCTTT.

This chain connects TRBV5-1 to TRBJ1-6, with 8 bases that match TRBD1. V lost 4 bases and J lost 9; bases outside the gene matches: 3. The CDR3 consists of 13 residues. Germline V gives CDR1 SGHRS, CDR2 YFSETQ. The CDR3 region has the DNA TGCGCCAGCAGCACCGGACAGGGTTCACCCCTCCACTTT. Translated, it gives CASSTGQGSPLHF.

The rearrangement uses TRBV5-5 and TRBJ2-2; D may be TRBD1 (5 bases). This CDR3 is 15 amino acids long. The germline V and J ends were trimmed by 4 bases and 2 bases, with 12 bases remaining between them. The germline CDR1 and CDR2 sequences are SGHKS and YYEKEE (reference sequence). The CDR3 protein is CASSQTVLNTGELFF. The CDR3 DNA reads as TGTGCCAGCAGCCAGACAGTACTAAACACCGGGGAGCTGTTTTTT.

The CDR3 bases are TGTGCCACCAGCAGAGGAGGGGCGGGGGATCAGCCCCAGCATTTT. It specifies CATSRGGAGDQPQHF. The V and J genes are TRBV15 and TRBJ1-5, with D possibly TRBD1 on 5 matching bases. The V gene lost 1 base and the J gene lost 5 bases, with 12 bases spanning the gap. CDR1 is LNHNV, CDR2 YYDKDF, per germline (reference sequence). This CDR3 contains 15 residues.

The chain is built from TRBV28 and TRBJ1-2; TRBD1 might be the D (5 bases). Germline CDR1 MDHEN, CDR2 SYDVKM. The ends were cut back, 3 bases at V and 7 bases at J, with 9 bases in the middle. CDR3 length equals 12 residues. The CDR3 bases are TGTGCCAGCAGTTTGAAGGGGCTTGGCTACACCTTC. Encoded protein: CASSLKGLGYTF.

The chain carries TRBV5-1 and TRBJ2-2, with 9 positions matching TRBD1. Germline-derived CDR1 and CDR2 are SGHRS and YFSETQ. The CDR3 contains 14 residues. V lost 7 bases, J lost 3 bases, and 4 bases stayed unmatched. In DNA, the CDR3 is TGCGCCAGCTCCGGGACAGGGTACACCGGGGAGCTGTTTTTT. It yields the protein CASSGTGYTGELFF.

The V and J genes are TRBV18 and TRBJ1-2, with D possibly TRBD1 on 5 matching bases. The CDR3 runs to 16 residues. The germline V gene encodes CDR1 KGHSH and CDR2 LQKENI. Between the trimmed V and J ends, which lost 3 bases and 6 bases, there was a span of 20 bases. CDR3 nucleotide sequence: TGTGCCAGCTCACCTTTCAATGAAGTCTGGGGGGATGGCTACACCTTC. Amino acids: CASSPFNEVWGDGYTF.

This clone was seen a few times. The J gene is TRBJ1-2, the V gene TRBV12-5, with 7 bases lining up with TRBD1. V dropped 1 base and J dropped 4; count of bases not matched to a gene: 9. The CDR3 sequence is 16 residues long. Germline V gives CDR1 LGHNT, CDR2 FRNRAP. The CDR3 nucleotides read TGTGCTAGTGGTTTGGGACGGGAGGGGGCCCTCTATGGCTACACCTTC. This sequence encodes CASGLGREGALYGYTF.

This clone was picked up a small number of times. This chain connects TRBV7-2 to TRBJ2-7; D is unresolved. Deletions cut 5 bases from V and 3 bases from J, with 11 bases between. The CDR3 totals 13 residues. The V gene's germline CDR1 is SGHTA and CDR2 FQGNSA. As DNA, the CDR3 is TGTGCCAGCAGCCGCGCGTTCGGCTACGAGCAGTACTTC. Translation: CASSRAFGYEQYF. The whole variable domain, filled in from reference TRBV7-2 and TRBJ2-7, reads GAGVSQSPSNKVTEKGKDVELRCDPISGHTALYWYRQSLGQGLEFLIYFQGNSAPDKSGLPSDRFSAERTGGSVSTLTIQRTQQEDSAVYLCASSRAFGYEQYFGPGTRLTVT.

In regard to this clone: Other DNA sequences in the sample encode the same CDR3. The rearrangement links TRBV18 to TRBJ1-5; 7 bases map to TRBD1. Germline assignment: CDR1 KGHSH and CDR2 LQKENI. This CDR3 region has 14 residues. Unmatched junction bases numbered 5, after V lost 2 bases and J lost 7 bases. The CDR3 reads CASSPTGAVQPQHF. CDR3 coding DNA: TGTGCCAGCTCACCAACAGGGGCGGTGCAGCCCCAGCATTTT.

The V and J genes are TRBV12-5 and TRBJ2-7; 7 bases agree with TRBD2. Trimming at V came to 5 bases and at J to 2 bases, leaving 15 bases not matched to a gene. The CDR3 runs 17 residues. The germline V gene has CDR1 LGHNT and CDR2 FRNRAP. The CDR3 loop is CASGGGPRVAGAYEQYF. The CDR3 nucleotides are TGTGCTAGTGGTGGCGGGCCGAGGGTAGCGGGCGCCTACGAGCAGTACTTC.

This clone appeared a single time. The chain uses TRBV6-5 and TRBJ2-1; D remains unclear. The CDR3 extends over 15 amino acids. Trimming left V 0 bases short and J 2 bases short, with 8 bases between. Germline loops: CDR1 MNHEY, CDR2 SVGAGI. CDR3 sequence reads: CASSYSGFTYNEQFF. The CDR3 DNA reads as TGTGCCAGCAGTTACTCTGGCTTTACCTACAATGAGCAGTTCTTC.

The chain combines TRBV5-5 with TRBJ1-2; 7 bases agree with TRBD1. Trimming removed 1 base from V and 4 bases from J; junction bases left unmatched: 16. CDR1 is SGHKS and CDR2 is YYEKEE in the germline V gene (reference sequence). The CDR3 extends over 18 amino acids. CDR3 residues: CASSLYGTVAPVLYGYTF. CDR3 bases: TGTGCCAGCAGCTTGTACGGGACAGTGGCTCCCGTTCTCTATGGCTACACCTTC.

The chain carries TRBV15 and TRBJ2-7; 8 nucleotides line up with TRBD2. Germline trimming cut 8 bases from V and 5 bases from J; bases unmatched to any gene: 14. Germline values: CDR1 LNHNV, CDR2 YYDKDF (reference sequence). The CDR3 covers 15 residues. In DNA form, the CDR3 reads TGTGCCACCTCGGCTACCCCAAGCGGGGGAAACGAGCAGTACTTC. It yields the protein CATSATPSGGNEQYF.

The chain has TRBV6-5 and TRBJ2-1; D might be TRBD1 (6 bases). This CDR3 comprises 13 residues. Trimming pared 0 bases from V and 10 bases from J, leaving 10 bases between. Per the germline V gene, CDR1 is MNHEY and CDR2 is SVGAGI. The CDR3 protein is CASSYSGRGEQFF. The CDR3 DNA reads TGTGCCAGCAGTTACTCAGGCAGGGGCGAGCAGTTCTTC.

The rearrangement links TRBV10-3 to TRBJ1-1; D possibly corresponds to TRBD1 (5 bases). Germline V gives CDR1 ENHRY, CDR2 SYGVKD. With 8 bases removed from V and 3 bases from J, the gap between germline ends came to 10 bases. The CDR3 loop spans 12 amino acids. CDR3 bases: TGTGCCATCGGGGGGGGTTACACTGAAGCTTTCTTT. It yields the protein CAIGGGYTEAFF.

The gene calls are TRBV7-8 and TRBJ1-4, with TRBD1 identical over 7 bases. This CDR3 region has 13 residues. CDR1 is SGHVS, CDR2 FQNEAQ, per germline. V lost 3 bases and J lost 7; bases outside the gene matches: 2. CDR3 sequence reads: CASSLGTVEKLFF. CDR3 in DNA: TGTGCCAGCAGCTTGGGGACAGTTGAAAAACTGTTTTTT. The full variable domain, its missing parts supplied by reference TRBV7-8 and TRBJ1-4, is GAGVSQSPRYKVAKRGQDVALRCDPISGHVSLFWYQQALGQGPEFLTYFQNEAQLDKSGLPSDRFFAERPEGSVSTLKIQRTQQEDSAVYLCASSLGTVEKLFFGSGTQLSVL.

The chain has TRBV7-9 and TRBJ1-2; D might be TRBD1 (6 bases). This CDR3 contains 12 residues. V was trimmed by 6 bases and J by 5 bases, leaving 10 bases between them. Germline CDR1 and CDR2: SEHNR and FQNEAQ (reference sequence). The CDR3 sequence is CASRDRSYGYTF. The CDR3 DNA sequence: TGTGCCAGCAGAGACAGGTCATATGGCTACACCTTC.

This clone is a singleton in its sample. The rearrangement uses TRBV6-5 and TRBJ1-4; a weak D match, TRBD1 (5 bases). This CDR3 has 12 residues. CDR1 and CDR2 from the germline V gene are MNHEY and SVGAGI. V was pared by 4 bases and J by 12 bases, with 12 bases between. CDR3 in amino acids: CASSLGGGELFF. Here the CDR3 DNA reads TGTGCCAGCAGTTTGGGGGGTGGGGAACTGTTTTTT.

V gene TRBV28 combines with J gene TRBJ1-1; tentative D call: TRBD1 (6 bases). The V and J ends lost 5 bases and 3 bases respectively, with 16 bases between them. This CDR3 contains 15 residues. Germline V gene lookup returns CDR1 MDHEN and CDR2 SYDVKM. Here the CDR3 DNA reads TGTGCCAGCAGTGGGGGACCGGGACACCACACTGAAGCTTTCTTT. Amino acid sequence: CASSGGPGHHTEAFF.